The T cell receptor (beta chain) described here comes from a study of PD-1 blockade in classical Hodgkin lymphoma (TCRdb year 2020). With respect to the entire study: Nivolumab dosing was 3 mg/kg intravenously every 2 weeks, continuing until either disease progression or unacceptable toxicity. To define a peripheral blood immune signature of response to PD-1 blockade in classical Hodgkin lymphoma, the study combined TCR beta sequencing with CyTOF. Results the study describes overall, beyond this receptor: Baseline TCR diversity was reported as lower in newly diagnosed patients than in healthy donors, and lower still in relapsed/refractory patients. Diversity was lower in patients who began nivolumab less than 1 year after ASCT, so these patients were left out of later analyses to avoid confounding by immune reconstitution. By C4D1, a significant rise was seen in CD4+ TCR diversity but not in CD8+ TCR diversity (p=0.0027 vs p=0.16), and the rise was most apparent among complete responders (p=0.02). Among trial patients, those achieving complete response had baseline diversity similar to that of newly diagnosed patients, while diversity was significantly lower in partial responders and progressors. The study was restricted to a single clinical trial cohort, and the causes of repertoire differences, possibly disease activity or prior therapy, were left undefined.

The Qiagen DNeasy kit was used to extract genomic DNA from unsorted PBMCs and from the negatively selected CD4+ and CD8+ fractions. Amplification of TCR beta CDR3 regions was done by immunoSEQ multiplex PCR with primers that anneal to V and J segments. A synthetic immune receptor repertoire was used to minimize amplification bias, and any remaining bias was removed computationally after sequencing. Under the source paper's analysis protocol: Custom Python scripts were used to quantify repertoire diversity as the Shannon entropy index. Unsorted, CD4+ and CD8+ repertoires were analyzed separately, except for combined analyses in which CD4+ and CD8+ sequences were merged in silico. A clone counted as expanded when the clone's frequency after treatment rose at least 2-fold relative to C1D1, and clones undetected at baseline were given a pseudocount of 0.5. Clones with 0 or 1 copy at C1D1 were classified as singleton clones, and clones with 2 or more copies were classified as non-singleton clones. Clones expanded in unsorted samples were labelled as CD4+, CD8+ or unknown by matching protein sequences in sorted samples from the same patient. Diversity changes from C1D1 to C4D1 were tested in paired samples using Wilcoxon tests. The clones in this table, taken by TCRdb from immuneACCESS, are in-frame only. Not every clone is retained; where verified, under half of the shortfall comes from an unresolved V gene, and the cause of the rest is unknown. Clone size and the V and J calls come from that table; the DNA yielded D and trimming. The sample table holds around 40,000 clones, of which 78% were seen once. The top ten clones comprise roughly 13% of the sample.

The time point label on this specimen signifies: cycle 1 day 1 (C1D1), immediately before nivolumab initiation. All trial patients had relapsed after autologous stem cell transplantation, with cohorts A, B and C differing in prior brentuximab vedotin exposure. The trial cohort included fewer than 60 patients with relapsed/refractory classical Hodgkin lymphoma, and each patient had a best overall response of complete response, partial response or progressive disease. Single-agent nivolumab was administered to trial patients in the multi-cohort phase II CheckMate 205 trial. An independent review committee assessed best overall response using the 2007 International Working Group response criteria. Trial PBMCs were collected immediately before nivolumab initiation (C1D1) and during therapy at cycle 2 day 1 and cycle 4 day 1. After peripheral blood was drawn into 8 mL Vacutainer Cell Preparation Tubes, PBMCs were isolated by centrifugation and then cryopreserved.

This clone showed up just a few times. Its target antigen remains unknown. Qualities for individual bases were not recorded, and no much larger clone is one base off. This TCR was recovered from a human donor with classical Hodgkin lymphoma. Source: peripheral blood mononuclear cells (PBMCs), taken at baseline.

CDR3 reads: CASSLVADTQYF. The DNA sequence is given as TGTGCCAGCAGCTTAGTCGCGGATACGCAGTATTTT. The chain is assembled from TRBV7-9 and TRBJ2-3; confidence is insufficient to name the D gene. CDR1 and CDR2, per the germline V gene (reference sequence), are SEHNR and FQNEAQ. Counted from cysteine to phenylalanine, this CDR3 has 12 amino acids. The entry retains the CDR3 DNA only, 36 bases that are in frame from base 1. V sheds 1 base and J sheds 6 bases, leaving 5 bases between their ends.